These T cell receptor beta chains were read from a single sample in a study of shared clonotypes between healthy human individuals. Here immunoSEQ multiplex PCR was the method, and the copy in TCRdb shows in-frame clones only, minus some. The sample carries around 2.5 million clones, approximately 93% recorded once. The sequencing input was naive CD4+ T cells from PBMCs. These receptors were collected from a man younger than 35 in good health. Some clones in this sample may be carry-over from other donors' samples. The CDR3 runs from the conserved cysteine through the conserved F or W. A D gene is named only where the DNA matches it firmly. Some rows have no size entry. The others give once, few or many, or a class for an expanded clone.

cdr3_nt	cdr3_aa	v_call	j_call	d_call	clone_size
TGTGCCAGCAGCTTAGATCAGTACTATGGCTACACCTTC	CASSLDQYYGYTF	TRBV7-9	TRBJ1-2	NA	NA
TGTGCCAGCAGTGGACAGGCCCTCTACGAGCAGTACTTC	CASSGQALYEQYF	TRBV2	TRBJ2-7	NA	NA
TGTGCCAGCAGTTCGACTCGTGATGAGCAGTTCTTC	CASSSTRDEQFF	TRBV28	TRBJ2-1	NA	NA
TGCAGCGTTGAACCGACTTCTTATAGCTCCTACAATGAGCAGTTCTTC	CSVEPTSYSSYNEQFF	TRBV29-1	TRBJ2-1	NA	NA
TGTGCCAGCAGTTCCAATAAACTAGTCCTAACCGAGCAGTACTTC	CASSSNKLVLTEQYF	TRBV27	TRBJ2-7	NA	NA
TGCGCCAGCAGCTTGGCGGGGACCTCTAATGAAAAACTGTTTTTT	CASSLAGTSNEKLFF	TRBV5-1	TRBJ1-4	NA	NA
TGTGCCAGCAGCAAACTGGGACACCTCTTAAACACCGGGGAGCTGTTTTTT	CASSKLGHLLNTGELFF	TRBV21-1	TRBJ2-2	NA	NA
TGTGCCAGCTCACCCGCCGCGGCCAGCGGGGGATACGAGCAGTACTTC	CASSPAAASGGYEQYF	TRBV18	TRBJ2-7	TRBD2	NA
TGTGCCTCAAATCCGGGACTGAACACTGAAGCTTTCTTT	CASNPGLNTEAFF	TRBV19	TRBJ1-1	NA	once
TGCAGCGCCGACGGGACAGTAAGGGAGACCCAGTACTTC	CSADGTVRETQYF	TRBV29-1	TRBJ2-5	TRBD1	once
TGTGCCATCAGGGCCTGGGGACAGGGTACCGAGCAGTACTTC	CAIRAWGQGTEQYF	TRBV10-3	TRBJ2-7	TRBD1	NA
TGCGCCAGCAGCCCTGACCACAGCGCGCTCTACGAGCAGTACTTC	CASSPDHSALYEQYF	TRBV5-1	TRBJ2-7	NA	NA
TGTGCCAGCAGCGTGTTGACGGGTAACACTGAAGCTTTCTTT	CASSVLTGNTEAFF	TRBV9	TRBJ1-1	NA	NA
TGTGCCAGCAGCTTAGATCGGGCTAGCGGTATTACGCAGTATTTT	CASSLDRASGITQYF	TRBV11-2	TRBJ2-3	TRBD2	NA
TGTGCCAGCAGCCCGGGACAGGGGAACTCTGGGGCCAACGTCCTGACTTTC	CASSPGQGNSGANVLTF	TRBV9	TRBJ2-6	TRBD1	NA
TGTGCCACCGAAGGCGGGAATGAAAAACTGTTTTTT	CATEGGNEKLFF	TRBV15	TRBJ1-4	NA	NA
TGTGCCAGCAGCTTCCCAGGGGAAGAGACCCAGTACTTC	CASSFPGEETQYF	TRBV7-3	TRBJ2-5	NA	NA
TGTGCCAGCAGCGTCGGACAGGGGAACACTGAAGCTTTCTTT	CASSVGQGNTEAFF	TRBV11-3	TRBJ1-1	TRBD1	few
TGTGCCTGGAGCGGACAGGGACGGGGGGCAGATACGCAGTATTTT	CAWSGQGRGADTQYF	TRBV30	TRBJ2-3	NA	NA
TGTGCCAGCAGTGCACAGGTGGGGGGCTACACCTTC	CASSAQVGGYTF	TRBV2	TRBJ1-2	NA	NA
TGTGCCAGCATAGAGAGTGCCAGGGGGGGTGAGCAGTTCTTC	CASIESARGGEQFF	TRBV28	TRBJ2-1	NA	NA
TGTGCCAGCAGCCTACAGGCGCGGCTCCGAATGGGGCATTTT	CASSLQARLRMGHF	TRBV21-1	TRBJ1-5	NA	NA
TGTGCCAGCAGCCGCTGGACAGGCACCGTCCAAGAGACCCAGTACTTC	CASSRWTGTVQETQYF	TRBV27	TRBJ2-5	TRBD1	NA
TGTGCCAGCAGTGAACTCTCTAGGGGACCTCCGTCCTACGAGCAGTACTTC	CASSELSRGPPSYEQYF	TRBV6-1	TRBJ2-7	NA	NA
TGTGCCTTGTCCGTTTCTCTCGGAAACACCATATATTTT	CALSVSLGNTIYF	TRBV30	TRBJ1-3	NA	NA
TGCGCCAGCAGCCAACGTCCTCCGGCGGGGCGGCTAACCGGGGAGCTGTTTTTT	CASSQRPPAGRLTGELFF	TRBV4-3	TRBJ2-2	NA	NA
TGCGCCAGCAGCTTGGGCCCGGGGCTGGGGACCGGGGAGCTGTTTTTT	CASSLGPGLGTGELFF	TRBV5-1	TRBJ2-2	NA	NA